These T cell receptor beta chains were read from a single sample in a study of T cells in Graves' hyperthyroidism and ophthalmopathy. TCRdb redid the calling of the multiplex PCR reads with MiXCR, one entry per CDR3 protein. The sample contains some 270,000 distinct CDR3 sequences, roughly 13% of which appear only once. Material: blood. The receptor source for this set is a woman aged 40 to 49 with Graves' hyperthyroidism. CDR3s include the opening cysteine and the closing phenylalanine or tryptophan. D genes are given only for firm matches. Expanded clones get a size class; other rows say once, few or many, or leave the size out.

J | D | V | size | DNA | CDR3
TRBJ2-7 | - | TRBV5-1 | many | TGCGCCAGCAGGGACAGCTCCTACGAGCAGTACTTC | CASRDSSYEQYF
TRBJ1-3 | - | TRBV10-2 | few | TGCGCCAGTTGTACAGGGCTGATTGGAAACACCATATATTTT | CASCTGLIGNTIYF
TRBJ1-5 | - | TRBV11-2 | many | TGTGCCAGCAGCCAAGGGACCGGTAGGGATCAGCCCCAGCATTTT | CASSQGTGRDQPQHF
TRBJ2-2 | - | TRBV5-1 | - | TGCGCCAGCAGCTCTGTGGAGAATTCCACCGGGGAGCTGTTTTTT | CASSSVENSTGELFF
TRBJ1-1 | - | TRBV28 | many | TGTGCCAGCAGTTTCGGAGTTTGGGGAACTGAAGCTTTCTTT | CASSFGVWGTEAFF
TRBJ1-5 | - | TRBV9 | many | TGTGCCAGCAGCGGAGGCCACGGGCAGGGTGCGCCCCAGCATTTT | CASSGGHGQGAPQHF
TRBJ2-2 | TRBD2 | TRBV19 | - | TGTGCCAGTAGTCTTCTAGCGGGAAAAAACACCGGGGAGCTGTTTTTT | CASSLLAGKNTGELFF
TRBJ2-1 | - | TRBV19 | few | TGTGCCAGTATGAGGGAGGCCCCTTACAATGAGCAGTTCTTC | CASMREAPYNEQFF
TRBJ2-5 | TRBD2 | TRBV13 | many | TGTGCCAGCAGCTTACCCACTAGCGGCCAAGAGACCCAGTACTTC | CASSLPTSGQETQYF
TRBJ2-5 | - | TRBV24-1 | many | TGTGCCACCAGTGATCCGGGACGTACGGAGACCCAGTACTTC | CATSDPGRTETQYF
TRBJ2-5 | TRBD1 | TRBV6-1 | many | TGTGCCAGCAGGCCGGGACAGGGACAAGAGACCCAGTACTTC | CASRPGQGQETQYF
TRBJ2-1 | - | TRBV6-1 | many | TGTGCCAGCAGTGATGGGGTCTACAATGAGCAGTTCTTC | CASSDGVYNEQFF
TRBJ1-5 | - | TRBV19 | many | TGTGCCAGTAGTATCTTCGCGTTCGCAGGAGAACCCAATCAGCCCCAGCATTTT | CASSIFAFAGEPNQPQHF
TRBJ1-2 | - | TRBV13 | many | TGTGCCAGCAGCTTAAGAGGGTCCAACTATGGCTACACCTTC | CASSLRGSNYGYTF
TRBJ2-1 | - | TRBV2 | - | TGTGCCAGCAGTGGTCAATGGGAGCAGTTCTTC | CASSGQWEQFF
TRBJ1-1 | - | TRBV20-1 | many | TGCAGTGCTACCCTAGTCACTGAAGCTTTCTTT | CSATLVTEAFF
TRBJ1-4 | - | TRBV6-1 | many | TGTGCCAGCAGTGAAGGTATCTCTGCATGGGAAAAACTGTTTTTT | CASSEGISAWEKLFF
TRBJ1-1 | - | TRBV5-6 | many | TGTGCCAGCAGCCAGACAGAGGACACTGAAGCTTTCTTT | CASSQTEDTEAFF
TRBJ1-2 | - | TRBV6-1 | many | TGTGCCAGCAGAGGGGGAACAGCCCTTGGTAGCTACACCTTC | CASRGGTALGSYTF
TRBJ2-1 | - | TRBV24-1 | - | TGTGCCACCAGTGATGCGAGCCTTTACAATGAGCAGTTCTTC | CATSDASLYNEQFF
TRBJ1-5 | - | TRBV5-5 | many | TGTGCCAGCAGCCCCGGGATAAATCAGCCCCAGCATTTT | CASSPGINQPQHF
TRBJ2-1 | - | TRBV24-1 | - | TGTGCCACCAGTGATGGAGGCAAAAATGAGCAGTTCTTC | CATSDGGKNEQFF
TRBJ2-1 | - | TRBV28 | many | TGTGCCAGTCACAGGGCTAATGAGCAGTTCTTC | CASHRANEQFF
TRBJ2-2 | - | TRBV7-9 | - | TGTGCCAGCAGCTTAGGGGGCTCGCTCGGGGAGCTGTTTTTT | CASSLGGSLGELFF
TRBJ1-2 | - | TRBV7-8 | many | TGTGCCAGCAGCTTATCGCGCCTGGGCAACACTAACTATGGCTACACCTTC | CASSLSRLGNTNYGYTF
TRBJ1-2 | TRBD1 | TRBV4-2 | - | TGTGCCAGCAGCCCACAGGGGGGGGTCGAGGGCTACACCTTC | CASSPQGGVEGYTF
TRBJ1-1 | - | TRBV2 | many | TGTGCCAGCAGAGAATTAAGAGGGACTGAAGCTTTCTTT | CASRELRGTEAFF
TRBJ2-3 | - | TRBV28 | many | TGTGCCAGCAGTTTCACAGGGACGGGAGATACGCAGTATTTT | CASSFTGTGDTQYF
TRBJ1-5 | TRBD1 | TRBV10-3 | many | TGTGCCATCAGTGAAGGGACAGGGATCAATCAGCCCCAGCATTTT | CAISEGTGINQPQHF
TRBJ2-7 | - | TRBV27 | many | TGTGCCAGCAGTTCCGGGGGGCGCGACGAGCAGTACTTC | CASSSGGRDEQYF
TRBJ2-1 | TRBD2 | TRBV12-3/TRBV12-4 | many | TGTGCCAGCAGTTGGAGCGGGAGGTATGACAATGAGCAGTTCTTC | CASSWSGRYDNEQFF
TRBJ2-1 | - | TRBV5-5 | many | TGTGCCAGCAGCCGAGGGCAGGGGGGCTACAATGAGCAGTTCTTC | CASSRGQGGYNEQFF
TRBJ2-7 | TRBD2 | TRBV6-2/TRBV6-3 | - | TGTGCCAGCAGGGAACTAGCGGGGCTCTACGAGCAGTACTTC | CASRELAGLYEQYF
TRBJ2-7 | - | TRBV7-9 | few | TGTGCCAGCAGCCCCGGGATGGGGAGCTCCTACGAGCAGTGCTTC | CASSPGMGSSYEQCF
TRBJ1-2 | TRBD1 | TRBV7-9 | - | TGTGCCAGCAGCCAAGGGGACAGGGGGCAAGGCTACACCTTC | CASSQGDRGQGYTF
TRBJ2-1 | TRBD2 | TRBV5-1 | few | TGCGCCAGCAGCTTGTCTAGCGGGAGTGTTGAGCAGTTCTTC | CASSLSSGSVEQFF
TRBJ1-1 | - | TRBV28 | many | TGTGCCAGCAGCGCAGTGGGGGGAGACACTGAAGCTTTCTTT | CASSAVGGDTEAFF
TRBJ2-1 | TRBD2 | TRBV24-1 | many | TGTGCCACCAGTGATCCTAGCGGCCACAATGAGCAGTTCTTC | CATSDPSGHNEQFF
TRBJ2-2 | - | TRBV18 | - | TGTGCCAGCGGGAGTATAAACACCGGGGAGCTGTTTTTT | CASGSINTGELFF
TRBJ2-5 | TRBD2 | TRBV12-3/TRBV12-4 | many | TGTGCCAGCAGTTTGTCGGGGGGAGTGGAGACCCAGTACTTC | CASSLSGGVETQYF
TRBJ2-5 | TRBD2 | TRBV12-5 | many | TGTGCTAGTGGCCTCGGGACTAGCGGGAGTCTGAAGTACTTC | CASGLGTSGSLKYF
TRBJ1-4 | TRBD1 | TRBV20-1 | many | TGCAGTGCTAGAACGGGACAGGCGACTGAAAAACTGTTTTTT | CSARTGQATEKLFF
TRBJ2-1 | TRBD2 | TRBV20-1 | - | TGCAGTGCTAGAATACACGGGGGGATCTACAATGAGCAGTTCTTC | CSARIHGGIYNEQFF
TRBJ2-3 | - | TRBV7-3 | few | TGTGCCAGCAGCCGTCACTGTTTTTCACAGAACACAGATACGCAGTATTTT | CASSRHCFSQNTDTQYF
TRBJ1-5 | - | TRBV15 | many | TGTGCCACCAGCAGGGAAGGGGGGTCCTCCCTGTCCCAGCATTTT | CATSREGGSSLSQHF
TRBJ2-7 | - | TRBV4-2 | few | TGTGCCAGCAGCCAAGCGCCGGGAGCGACCTACGAGCAGTACTTC | CASSQAPGATYEQYF
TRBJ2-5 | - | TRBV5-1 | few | TGCGCCAGCAGCCCGGCCCCCCGGGAGACCCAGTACTTC | CASSPAPRETQYF
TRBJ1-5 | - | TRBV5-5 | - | TGTGCCAGCAGCGGGGCCCTAAGCCAGCCCCAGCATTTT | CASSGALSQPQHF
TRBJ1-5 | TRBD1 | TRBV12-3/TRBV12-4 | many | TGTGCCAGCAGTCCGACAGGGGGCCCTAATCAGCCCCAGCATTTT | CASSPTGGPNQPQHF
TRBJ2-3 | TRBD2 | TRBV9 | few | TGTGCCAGCAGCGCGCGGTGGGGACTAGCGGGATATGATACGCAGTATTTT | CASSARWGLAGYDTQYF